Shown below are 13 T cell receptor beta chains from a single sample sequenced in a study of low-dose radiotherapy and immunotherapy resistance in tumors (dated by TCRdb to 2022 to 2024). To make first-strand cDNA, Superscript III was used along with a set of TRAV- and TRBV-specific primers so that both the TCRalpha and TCRbeta chains were covered. TCRs were amplified with Phusion for approximately 18 PCR cycles, with a constant-region primer paired with the adapter attached to the V primers. TCRdb itself trimmed the public reads at Q25 with fastp, ran MiXCR and retained productive beta chains. Every CDR3 protein is listed once, alongside the most common genes and DNA of its rows. The sample contains about 11,000 distinct CDR3 sequences, around half of them found a single time. The top ten constitute about 8% of the sample. The receptor source for this set is a human donor with advanced metastatic prostate, ovarian, gallbladder or colorectal cancer (not recorded which). This table probably holds off-target reads from a library built for another chain.

The chain is built from TRBV12-3 or TRBV12-4 and TRBJ1-1; 8 positions agree with TRBD1. This CDR3 comprises 15 residues. V lost 2 bases to trimming and J lost 4 bases; unmatched junction nucleotides: 6. The CDR3 region has the DNA TGTGCCAGCAGTTTAACAGGGGGGACGGGCACTGAAGCTTTCTTT. Protein product: CASSLTGGTGTEAFF.

This chain connects TRBV2 to TRBJ2-7, with 7 bases identical to TRBD1. V dropped 7 bases and J dropped 4; count of bases not matched to a gene: 7. CDR1 and CDR2 from the germline V gene are SNHLY and FYNNEI. The CDR3 contains 13 residues. The chain's CDR3 is CASTKGGYYEQYF. Here the CDR3 DNA reads TGTGCCAGCACCAAAGGGGGCTATTACGAGCAGTACTTC. Combining the CDR3 with reference TRBV2 and TRBJ2-7 gives the whole variable domain EPEVTQTPSHQVTQMGQEVILRCVPISNHLYFYWYRQILGQKVEFLVSFYNNEISEKSEIFDDQFSVERPDGSNFTLKIRSTKLEDSAMYFCASTKGGYYEQYFGPGTRLTVT.

V is TRBV19 and J is TRBJ2-2; 8 bases are shared with TRBD1. The CDR3 has 14 residues. Unmatched junction bases numbered 5, after V lost 6 bases and J lost 5 bases. The V gene's germline CDR1 is LNHDA and CDR2 SQIVND (reference sequence). The CDR3 nucleotides read TGTGCCAGTAGCGGACAGGGCTTAACCGGGGAGCTGTTTTTT. Protein sequence: CASSGQGLTGELFF. Complete variable domain (other parts from reference TRBV19 and TRBJ2-2): DGGITQSPKYLFRKEGQNVTLSCEQNLNHDAMYWYRQDPGQGLRLIYYSQIVNDFQKGDIAEGYSVSREKKESFPLTVTSAQKNPTAFYLCASSGQGLTGELFFGEGSRLTVL.

The rearrangement links TRBV6-8 to TRBJ2-3; the match to TRBD2 covers 11 bases. The CDR3 loop spans 14 amino acids. V trimming: 6 bases; J trimming: 4 bases; junction bases outside the gene matches: 3. The germline gives CDR1 MNHGY, CDR2 SAAAGT. Here the CDR3 reads CASRLAGAADTQYF. The CDR3 nucleotides read TGTGCCAGCAGACTAGCGGGAGCGGCAGATACGCAGTATTTT.

The chain carries TRBV5-6 and TRBJ2-3; the match to TRBD1 covers 10 bases. The V gene's germline CDR1 is SGHDT and CDR2 YYEEEE. This CDR3 is 19 amino acids long. The ends lost 0 bases at V and 5 bases at J; junction bases unmatched: 15. The CDR3 loop is CASSLGLDRGFAGLDTQYF. The CDR3 DNA follows: TGTGCCAGCAGCTTGGGATTGGACAGGGGGTTCGCCGGGCTAGATACGCAGTATTTT.

This clonotype occurred a few times. The chain employs TRBV3-1 and TRBJ2-2; 7 nucleotides line up with TRBD2. The CDR3 runs 17 residues. The germline V gene encodes CDR1 LGHDT and CDR2 YNNKEL (reference sequence). The V segment lost 1 base and the J segment 2 bases; nucleotides outside the gene matches: 7. The CDR3 reads CASSQGPGGINTGELFF. The CDR3 DNA follows: TGTGCCAGCAGCCAAGGGCCGGGGGGAATTAACACCGGGGAGCTGTTTTTT.

CDR3 DNA: TGCAGTGCTTGCTCTAGCGGGGGGGCCGTGGAGCAGTTCTTC. It translates to CSACSSGGAVEQFF. The chain uses TRBV20-1 and TRBJ2-1, with TRBD2 matching over 12 bases. Trimming at V came to 5 bases and at J to 10 bases, leaving 9 bases not matched to a gene. This CDR3 region has 14 residues. Per germline, CDR1 DFQATT and CDR2 SNEGSKA (reference sequence).

The rearrangement links TRBV12-3 or TRBV12-4 to TRBJ1-2; TRBD1 matches at 8 bases. Trimming removed 6 bases from V and 2 bases from J; junction bases left unmatched: 5. The CDR3 sequence is 14 residues long. Here the CDR3 reads CASSRTGLNYGYTF. Written as DNA, the CDR3 is TGTGCCAGCAGCAGGACAGGGCTAAACTATGGCTACACCTTC.

V is TRBV29-1 and J is TRBJ2-5; D tentatively reads TRBD1 or TRBD2 (6 bases each). V gave up 1 base and J gave up 1 base, with 13 bases separating them. Germline values: CDR1 SQVTM, CDR2 ANQGSEA. The CDR3 totals 15 residues. CDR3 sequence reads: CSVEGGAFPQETQYF. CDR3 nucleotides: TGCAGCGTTGAAGGGGGGGCCTTCCCCCAAGAGACCCAGTACTTC.

This clonotype was picked up a small number of times. The rearrangement links TRBV5-6 to TRBJ2-2; a weak D match, TRBD2 (7 bases). The CDR3 spans 18 residues. Germline V gene data show CDR1 as SGHDT and CDR2 as YYEEEE. V lost 1 base and J 5 bases, leaving 21 bases between the germline ends. CDR3 DNA: TGTGCCAGCAGCTTGCACAGACAGGCGGGGACTACGACCGGGGAGCTGTTTTTT. Its protein product is CASSLHRQAGTTTGELFF.

The chain uses TRBV10-3 and TRBJ2-2; tentatively, D is TRBD1 (6 bases). Germline lookup yields CDR1 ENHRY and CDR2 SYGVKD. The CDR3 spans 13 residues. The ends were cut back, 3 bases at V and 5 bases at J, with 7 bases in the middle. CDR3 sequence: CAISDQGTGELFF. The CDR3 coding sequence is TGTGCCATCAGTGATCAGGGGACCGGGGAGCTGTTTTTT.

This clonotype was found a few times. The chain uses TRBV5-1 and TRBJ1-1, with unresolved D. Germline V gene sequence: CDR1 SGHRS, CDR2 YFSETQ. V was cut by 2 bases and J by 7 bases, with 12 bases left in between. The CDR3 totals 13 residues. CDR3 loop: CASSFNRALEAFF. The DNA of the CDR3 is TGCGCCAGCAGCTTTAACCGGGCCCTTGAAGCTTTCTTT.

V usage is TRBV10-1 and J usage is TRBJ2-3; weak D call: TRBD1 (5 bases). V gave up 0 bases and J gave up 3 bases, with 10 bases separating them. CDR1 is WNHNN and CDR2 is SYGVQD in the germline V gene (reference sequence). This CDR3 is built from 15 residues. In DNA form, the CDR3 reads TGCGCCAGCAGTGAGTCAATAGGGGTAACAGATACGCAGTATTTT. This sequence encodes CASSESIGVTDTQYF.